These 30 T cell receptor beta chains were sequenced from one sample in a study of post-analysis software for immune sequencing data. The TCR beta cDNA libraries contained unique molecular identifiers. One entry per CDR3 protein, called by TCRdb with MiXCR from the PCR reads. Among some 370,000 distinct CDR3 sequences, less than 40% were seen once, and the ten largest hold under 15%. These receptors' targets are unknown. Findings and caveats of the study: Patients had higher frequencies than controls of five TRBV segments, including TRBV5-6, TRBV5-1 and TRBV20-1.

What was sequenced was blood. These receptors came from a girl aged 10 to 17 with multiple sclerosis.

This chain joins TRBV14 and TRBJ1-5; D uncertain. Trimming pared 8 bases from V and 3 bases from J, leaving 17 bases between. CDR1 SGHDN and CDR2 FVKESK come from the germline V gene. The CDR3 length is 15 residues. CDR3 coding DNA: TGTGCCAGCCCCCAGAGACCCGGGAACAATCAGCCCCAGCATTTT. This codes for CASPQRPGNNQPQHF.

This chain links TRBV12-1 with TRBJ1-1; the DNA was not compared with TRBD1, the D call given in the table. TRBV12-1 is a pseudogene segment. This CDR3 is built from 15 residues. This CDR3 reads CASSRPGGKNTEAFF. CDR3 nucleotide sequence: TGTGCCAGCAGCCGGCCAGGGGGCAAGAACACTGAAGCTTTCTTT.

This chain uses TRBV20-1 with TRBJ2-1; D gene ambiguous. CDR1 DFQATT and CDR2 SNEGSKA come from the germline V gene (reference sequence). This CDR3 contains 13 residues. DNA of the CDR3: TGCGGGGTGGTATCCCTCGCCTACAATGAGCAGTTCTTC. Translation: CGVVSLAYNEQFF.

This clonotype is a singleton in its sample. This chain connects TRBV5-1 to TRBJ1-5, with D possibly matching TRBD1 (6 bases). Trimming removed 3 bases from V and 7 bases from J, with 17 bases in between. CDR1 and CDR2 (germline): SGHRS, YFSETQ. The CDR3 loop spans 15 amino acids. CDR3 sequence: CASSSSGATGQPQHF. Written as DNA, the CDR3 is TGCGCCAGCAGCTCCTCGGGGGCTACGGGACAGCCCCAGCATTTT.

This clonotype has more than one count but fewer than ten. The chain recombines TRBV7-2 with TRBJ1-5, with 10 positions matching TRBD1. Germline V gene sequence: CDR1 SGHTA, CDR2 FQGNSA. Trimming removed 3 bases from V and 9 bases from J; junction bases left unmatched: 8. CDR3 length: 15 amino acids. The CDR3 is CASSFGWTGGRPQHF. The CDR3 region has the DNA TGTGCCAGCAGCTTTGGTTGGACAGGGGGTCGGCCCCAGCATTTT.

This clonotype was observed a few times. This chain joins TRBV12-3 or TRBV12-4 and TRBJ1-5; 7 bases are shared with TRBD1. This CDR3 contains 16 residues. J lost 5 bases, V lost 1 base, and 8 bases had no gene match. CDR3 DNA: TGTGCCAGCAGTTTAGGGCCGACAGGGCGTGATCAGCCCCAGCATTTT. This translates into CASSLGPTGRDQPQHF.

This sequence joins TRBV10-2 and TRBJ1-2; D call uncertain. The germline gives CDR1 WSHSY, CDR2 SAAADI. V gave up 3 bases and J gave up 7 bases, with 18 bases separating them. There are 15 residues in the CDR3. Here the CDR3 reads CASSDQRPTLTGYTF. The CDR3 DNA reads TGCGCCAGCAGTGACCAACGACCTACTTTAACTGGCTACACCTTC.

This clonotype was counted a single time. The chain carries TRBV2 and TRBJ1-1; 8 positions agree with TRBD1. V dropped 3 bases and J dropped 4; count of bases not matched to a gene: 1. The CDR3 length is 13 residues. Germline V lookup: CDR1 SNHLY, CDR2 FYNNEI. This CDR3 is CASSEDRVTEAFF. The CDR3 nucleotides read TGTGCCAGCAGTGAGGACAGGGTCACTGAAGCTTTCTTT.

On this clonotype itself: This sequence may be a read error, since a much larger clone differs from it by one base. The V call is TRBV20-1, the J call TRBJ2-5, with D perhaps TRBD2 (6 bases). The CDR3 has 12 residues. The germline CDR1 and CDR2 sequences are DFQATT and SNEGSKA (reference sequence). The germline V and J ends were trimmed by 3 bases and 9 bases, with 14 bases remaining between them. The DNA for the CDR3 is TGCAGTGCTAGGACTTCTGGGGAGGCCCAGTACTTC. Protein sequence: CSARTSGEAQYF.

This clonotype was observed a few times. The chain is built from TRBV12-3 or TRBV12-4 and TRBJ1-5; TRBD1 is a possible D gene (6 bases). The CDR3 is made up of 13 amino acids. With 10 bases removed from V and 6 bases from J, the gap between germline ends came to 16 bases. In nucleotides, the CDR3 is TGTGCCACGAAAGACAGGATAATTCAGCCCCAGCATTTT. Protein: CATKDRIIQPQHF.

This clonotype came up a few times. The V gene is TRBV24-1, the J gene TRBJ2-1; D is perhaps TRBD2 (5 bases). Trimming cost V 4 bases and J 5 bases, with 11 bases left between them. Germline V gene sequence: CDR1 KGHDR, CDR2 SFDVKD. The CDR3 has 14 residues. Here the CDR3 reads CATSEFGVDNEQFF. Written as DNA, the CDR3 is TGTGCCACCAGTGAATTCGGGGTCGACAATGAGCAGTTCTTC.

This clonotype was seen only a few times. V and J are TRBV9 and TRBJ2-3, with no clear D. CDR3 length equals 14 residues. The germline CDR1 and CDR2 sequences are SGDLS and YYNGEE. V shed 2 bases and J shed 0 bases, with 7 bases lying between them. The CDR3 sequence is CASSVPTSTDTQYF. The CDR3 DNA sequence: TGTGCCAGCAGCGTTCCCACTAGCACAGATACGCAGTATTTT.

This clonotype was detected a few times. The V call is TRBV5-1, the J call TRBJ2-7; TRBD1 matches 7 bases. Per germline, CDR1 SGHRS and CDR2 YFSETQ. V gave up 3 bases and J gave up 2 bases; unmatched junction bases: 2. This CDR3 comprises 13 residues. CDR3 residues: CASSWGTAYEQYF. The CDR3 coding sequence is TGCGCCAGCAGCTGGGGGACAGCCTACGAGCAGTACTTC.

In this sample, this clonotype turned up a few times. The rearrangement uses TRBV6-5 and TRBJ1-1; 7 bases map to TRBD1. V lost 4 bases to trimming and J lost 2 bases; unmatched junction nucleotides: 10. Germline V gene data show CDR1 as MNHEY and CDR2 as SVGAGI. The CDR3 has 16 amino acids. The CDR3 DNA reads as TGTGCCAGCAGTTCCTACAGGACAGGTTCTAACACTGAAGCTTTCTTT. Translated: CASSSYRTGSNTEAFF.

This clonotype appeared once. The chain combines TRBV27 with TRBJ2-3; D is ambiguous. Trimming cost V 3 bases and J 2 bases, with 12 bases left between them. The CDR3 runs 15 residues. CDR1 and CDR2 from the germline V gene are MNHEY and SMNVEV (reference sequence). CDR3 DNA: TGTGCCAGCAGTTTTATAGGGATCCACACAGATACGCAGTATTTT. It codes for CASSFIGIHTDTQYF.

This clonotype turned up a few times. DNA for the CDR3: TGCAGTGCCGCCGGGAGGGAGCAGTTCTTC. Protein sequence: CSAAGREQFF. The chain links TRBV20-1 to TRBJ2-1; TRBD2 aligns across 7 bases. Germline V gives CDR1 DFQATT, CDR2 SNEGSKA (reference sequence). CDR3 length: 10 amino acids. The V segment lost 6 bases and the J segment 10 bases; nucleotides outside the gene matches: 3.

As for this clonotype: A single base separates this from a much larger clone, so it may be a read error. The chain links TRBV7-2 to TRBJ1-5; D gene unclear. Germline-derived CDR1 and CDR2 are SGHTA and FQGNSA. V was cut by 5 bases and J by 5 bases, with 10 bases left in between. The CDR3 has 13 residues. This CDR3 reads CASSPSQYQPQHF. Here the CDR3 DNA reads TGTGCCAGCAGCCCCAGTCAGTATCAGCCCCAGCATTTT.

V is TRBV7-9 and J is TRBJ1-2; D is unresolved. The CDR3 has 14 amino acids. CDR1 and CDR2 from the germline V gene are SEHNR and FQNEAQ (reference sequence). The V end lost 0 bases, the J end lost 1 base, and 6 bases lay between the germline ends. CDR3: CASSLAEGNYGYTF. The CDR3 bases are TGTGCCAGCAGCTTAGCGGAGGGTAACTATGGCTACACCTTC. The variable domain in full, with the rest retrieved from reference TRBV7-9 and TRBJ1-2, is DTGVSQNPRHKITKRGQNVTFRCDPISEHNRLYWYRQTLGQGPEFLTYFQNEAQLEKSRLLSDRFSAERPKGSFSTLEIQRTEQGDSAMYLCASSLAEGNYGYTFGSGTRLTVV.

As concerns this clonotype: This clone may be a read error of a much larger clone one base away. The rearrangement joins TRBV7-6 to TRBJ2-3; D is ambiguous. The germline V gene encodes CDR1 SGHVS and CDR2 FNYEAQ. The CDR3 sequence is 13 residues long. The CDR3 DNA follows: TGTGCCGGCAGCTCACGGACCACAGATACGCAGTATTTT. This encodes CAGSSRTTDTQYF.

This clonotype has just a few counts. CDR3 nucleotides: TGCAGTGCCCCCTGGGCGGGGCCAGAGACCCAGTACTTC. Protein product: CSAPWAGPETQYF. The J gene is TRBJ2-5, the V gene TRBV20-1; tentatively, D is TRBD2 (6 bases). The germline V gene has CDR1 DFQATT and CDR2 SNEGSKA (reference sequence). The CDR3 runs 13 residues. The V end lost 6 bases, the J end lost 4 bases, and 15 bases lay between the germline ends.

Details on this clonotype: One junction end does not reproduce the germline sequence, and a read error may be involved. This chain uses TRBV4-2 with TRBJ2-1; 8 positions agree with TRBD2. The CDR3 is 14 amino acids. Germline loops: CDR1 LGHNA, CDR2 YNFKEQ. The CDR3 here is CTSSLGTSGNEQFF. CDR3 DNA sequence: TGTACCAGCAGCCTCGGCACTAGCGGCAATGAGCAGTTCTTC.

The chain employs TRBV5-1 and TRBJ1-2; TRBD1 aligns across 7 bases. Looked up from germline, CDR1 is SGHRS and CDR2 is YFSETQ. Germline trimming cut 8 bases from V and 8 bases from J; bases unmatched to any gene: 15. This CDR3 region has 14 residues. The CDR3 protein is CASHPLQGRGGYTF. The CDR3 region has the DNA TGCGCCAGTCACCCGTTACAGGGGAGAGGAGGCTACACCTTC.

The count of this clonotype is one. The chain carries TRBV7-2 and TRBJ2-3; 10 nucleotides align to TRBD1. The V and J ends lost 5 bases and 3 bases, in that order; junction bases with no gene match: 11. The CDR3 contains 17 residues. Germline CDR1 is SGHTA and CDR2 is FQGNSA. The CDR3 nucleotides are TGTGCCAGCAGCCACTATCCGGTGGGACAGGGGACAGATACGCAGTATTTT. Amino acids: CASSHYPVGQGTDTQYF.

This chain connects TRBV24-1 to TRBJ2-1; D may be TRBD1 (6 bases). Germline loops: CDR1 KGHDR, CDR2 SFDVKD. Trimming pared 6 bases from V and 4 bases from J, leaving 12 bases between. This CDR3 region has 14 residues. CDR3 in DNA: TGTGCCACCAGTACTCCAGGGGAATACAATGAGCAGTTCTTC. It encodes CATSTPGEYNEQFF.

This clonotype turned up a few times. V and J are TRBV27 and TRBJ2-1; maybe TRBD2 (5 bases). The ends were cut back, 6 bases at V and 0 bases at J, with 12 bases in the middle. This CDR3 has 15 amino acids. Germline values: CDR1 MNHEY, CDR2 SMNVEV (reference sequence). The CDR3 DNA reads as TGTGCCAGCAGAGCGGACGAGGGCTCCTACAATGAGCAGTTCTTC. This sequence encodes CASRADEGSYNEQFF.

This clonotype was seen a few times. CDR3 sequence (DNA): TGTGCCAGCAGTACATTTGGACAGGGGGAAACTGAAGCTTTCTTT. Protein product: CASSTFGQGETEAFF. This chain uses TRBV6-6 with TRBJ1-1, with 10 bases that match TRBD1. V lost 5 bases, J lost 5 bases, and 8 bases stayed unmatched. Germline CDR1 is MNHNY and CDR2 is SVGAGI (reference sequence). The CDR3 is made up of 15 amino acids.

The rearrangement uses TRBV4-3 and TRBJ2-7; 10 bases are shared with TRBD2. In germline, CDR1 is LGHNA, CDR2 YSLEER. J was trimmed by 6 bases and V by 0 bases; bases with no gene match: 5. This CDR3 comprises 15 residues. DNA for the CDR3: TGCGCCAGCAGCCAAGATAGTAGCGGGGGGCGCGAGCAGTACTTC. Its translation: CASSQDSSGGREQYF.

CDR3 in DNA: TGTGCCAGCAGCGTAGCGGGAGGGCTGATGTACGAGCAGTACTTC. It translates to CASSVAGGLMYEQYF. The chain uses TRBV5-4 and TRBJ2-7; 11 bases are a match to TRBD2. Germline V gene sequence: CDR1 SGHNT, CDR2 YYREEE (reference sequence). CDR3 size: 15 residues. V lost 4 bases, J lost 4 bases, and 7 bases stayed unmatched.

For the CDR3, the DNA is TGTGCCTGGAACTACGACACGAACACTGAAGCTTTCTTT. This sequence encodes CAWNYDTNTEAFF. This chain connects TRBV30 to TRBJ1-1; no firm D call. This CDR3 has 13 residues. Looked up from germline, CDR1 is GTSNPN and CDR2 is SVGIG (reference sequence). V lost 4 bases and J 1 base, leaving 10 bases between the germline ends.

About this clonotype: The junction and the germline gene differ at one end; a read error may be behind it. The chain couples TRBV4-1 to TRBJ2-5; TRBD2 matches 8 bases. Germline V gene sequence: CDR1 MGHRA, CDR2 YSYEKL. The CDR3 contains 19 residues. CDR3 region: CVSSQDRVRGAHLQETQYF. CDR3 in DNA: TGCGTCAGCAGCCAAGATAGGGTGCGGGGGGCCCACCTTCAAGAGACCCAGTACTTC.